Here is one TCR beta chain with its context. This sample is drawn from a study of blood T cells in healthy people across ages. For the study at large: About one barcoded beta molecule per two T cells came from capture by template switching.

With a J-beta primer mix and a sample-barcoded 5' primer, a second PCR ran 7 to 11 cycles. TCRdb recomputed calls from the 5' RACE reads with MiXCR, one row per CDR3 protein. The sample yields roughly 680,000 distinct CDR3 sequences, around 50% seen once. Isolated per sample were at least 6 million PBMCs. The sample comprised blood. The TCR was taken from an elderly woman in good health.

The CDR3 region is CASRVDGYEQYF. In DNA form, the CDR3 reads TGTGCCAGCAGGGTAGACGGCTACGAGCAGTACTTC. This chain uses TRBV12-3 or TRBV12-4 with TRBJ2-7; the D is unclear. The CDR3 is 12 residues long. Trimming took off 6 bases at V and 3 bases at J, with 9 bases between the two ends.